This T cell receptor beta chain was profiled in a study of shared clonotypes between healthy human individuals (dated by TCRdb to 2018 to 2020). Context from the whole study: A couple of women and three men aged 18 to 49 years were included in the cohort. The study deeply sequenced blood TCR repertoires of about 5 healthy adults to estimate repertoire size and the extent of clonotype sharing between individuals. Between about 0.85 and 9.5 billion PBMCs per donor were obtained by leukapheresis. Different laboratories and diverse techniques were used to prepare libraries and sequence TCR repertoires, to increase sequencing depth and limit assay-specific biases. Per donor, three plates each were used for CD4 naive and CD4 memory, two for CD8 naive, and one for CD8 memory.

Including cysteine and phenylalanine, the CDR3 has 14 amino acids. Only CDR3 DNA is held: 42 bases, read in frame from base 1. V and J lose 3 bases and 1 base, and a span of 10 bases separates them. From a lookup of the germline V gene (reference sequence), CDR1 and CDR2 are MNHEY and SMNVEV. In regard to this clone: Its antigen is not yet known. No base qualities exist here, and no much larger clone lies one base off it. The same CDR3 is also encoded by other DNA sequences in this sample.

General findings and caveats noted by the study authors: Larger estimated clonotype richness was generally found for naive subsets than for memory subsets. The small number of donors limited the genetic and exposure-history diversity represented. Incomplete sequencing was indicated by rarefaction of sorted-subset datasets, despite the large sequencing depth. Based on pairwise subsampling, the degree of clonotype sharing among donors was expected to be affected by sequencing depth. Compared with non-shared clonotypes, clonotypes shared by all four sorted-subset donors had higher generation probabilities. Sampling was restricted to blood, and TCR repertoires in tissue are likely to differ from TCR repertoires in blood. Across a handful of donors, about 4.5% of naive CD4, roughly 3.4% of naive CD8, 2% to 2.5% of memory CD4, and 0.3% to 0.45% of memory CD8 clonotypes were shared.

Using the deep immunoSEQ assay, multiplex PCR amplified TCR CDR3 regions from genomic DNA. Genomic DNA extracted from each cell subset was distributed evenly over all wells of several immunoSEQ 96-well plates, and each plate served as one replicate. Each replicate PCR for sorted subsets received approximately 220 ng genomic DNA, equal to about 30,000 T cell genomes. Purified libraries were quantified with a Qubit 3.0 fluorometer, sized on a Bioanalyzer 2100, and re-quantified with the KAPA Library Quantification kit. Every immunoSEQ 96-well plate was sequenced on a separate single-read 150-cycle Illumina NextSeq 550 flow cell. In the authors' own workflow: Because only junctional sequences without quality scores were contained in the immunoSEQ output, filtering matching that applied to full-length reads could not be performed. Sequences were annotated with PyIR, a Python wrapper for IgBLAST v1.9, and V/J genes and CDR3 were assigned using IMGT germline references. Reads were removed for weak V/J assignments (E-value above 1e-6), missing CDR3, stop codons, out-of-frame junctions, or ambiguous translated residues. V3J clonotypes were defined as sequences sharing an identical inferred V gene, J gene, and CDR3 amino acid sequence. To compute the percentage overlap between repertoires, the number of shared unique clonotypes was divided by the size of the smaller repertoire. Richness of each repertoire was evaluated using RTK rarefaction, the Chao1 estimator, and Recon v2.1 estimates of unobserved clonotypes. Generation probabilities were computed with OLGA for all TCRbeta clonotypes obtained by the gDNA method from a few donors. Sourced from immuneACCESS, this table was stored by TCRdb with only in-frame sequences that have V and J called. A share of the clones is absent; for the studies checked, an unresolved V gene accounts for under half, and the remainder has no known explanation. V, J and clone size were drawn from that table, and D and trimming were deduced from the DNA. The sample table lists some 1.5 million clones, under 99% of them with a count of one. The ten largest clones add up to approximately 0.44% of the sample.

The donors were healthy, HIV-negative adults with no recently reported acute infections or vaccinations. Only Caucasian adults living in Nashville, Tennessee, USA were represented among the donors. CD4+ T cells were enriched by magnetic negative selection; naive cells were then positively selected on CD45RA, and the negative fraction formed the memory subset. Blood was obtained by leukapheresis, after which PBMCs were separated by Ficoll-Histopaque density gradient centrifugation and cryopreserved in liquid nitrogen vapor phase. Analytical flow cytometry was used to check the purity and quantity of every magnetically sorted T cell population. Genomic DNA was isolated from every sorted fraction and measured by UV absorbance on a Nanodrop 2000c.

The material sequenced was naive CD4+ T cells sorted from blood. The sample's cell subset or site label, decoded: CD45RA+ positively selected. The chain couples TRBV27 to TRBJ2-7, and TRBD1 may be the D gene, going by 6 matching bases. The source of this sequence is a young man in good health. The CDR3 here reads CASSFLTGSYEQYF. The DNA is TGTGCCAGCAGTTTTCTGACAGGTTCCTACGAGCAGTACTTC.